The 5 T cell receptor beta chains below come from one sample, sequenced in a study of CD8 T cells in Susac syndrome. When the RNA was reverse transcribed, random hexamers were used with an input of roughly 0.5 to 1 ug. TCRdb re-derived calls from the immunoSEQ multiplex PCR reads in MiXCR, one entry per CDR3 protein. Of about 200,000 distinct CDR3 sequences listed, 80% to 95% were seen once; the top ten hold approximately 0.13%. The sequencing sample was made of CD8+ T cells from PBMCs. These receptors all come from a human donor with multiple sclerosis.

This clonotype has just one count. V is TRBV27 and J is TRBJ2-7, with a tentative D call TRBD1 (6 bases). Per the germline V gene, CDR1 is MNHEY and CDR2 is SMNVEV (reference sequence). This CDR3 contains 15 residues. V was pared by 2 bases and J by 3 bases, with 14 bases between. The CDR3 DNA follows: TGTGCCAGCAGTTTAGGAACAGGGCACCTCTACGAGCAGTACTTC. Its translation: CASSLGTGHLYEQYF.

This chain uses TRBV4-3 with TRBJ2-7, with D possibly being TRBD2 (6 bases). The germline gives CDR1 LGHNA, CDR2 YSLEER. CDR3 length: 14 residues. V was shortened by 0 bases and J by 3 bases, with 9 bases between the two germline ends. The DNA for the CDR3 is TGCGCCAGCAGCCAAGAGGGACTCGGCTACGAGCAGTACTTC. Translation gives CASSQEGLGYEQYF.

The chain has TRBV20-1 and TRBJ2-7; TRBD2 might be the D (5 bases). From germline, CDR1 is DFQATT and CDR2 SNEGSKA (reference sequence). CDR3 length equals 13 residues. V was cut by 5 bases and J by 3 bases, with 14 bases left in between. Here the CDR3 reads CSALRPGDYEQYF. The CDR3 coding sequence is TGCAGTGCTCTCAGACCCGGGGACTACGAGCAGTACTTC.

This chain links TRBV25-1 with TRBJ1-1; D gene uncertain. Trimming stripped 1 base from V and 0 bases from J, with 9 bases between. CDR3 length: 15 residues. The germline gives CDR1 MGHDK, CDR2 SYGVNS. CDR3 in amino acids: CASSELVGMNTEAFF. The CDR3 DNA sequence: TGTGCCAGCAGTGAATTGGTAGGGATGAACACTGAAGCTTTCTTT.

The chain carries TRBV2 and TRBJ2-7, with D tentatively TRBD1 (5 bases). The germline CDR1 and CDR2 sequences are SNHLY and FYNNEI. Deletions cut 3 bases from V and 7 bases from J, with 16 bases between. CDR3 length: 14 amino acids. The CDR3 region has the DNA TGTGCCAGCAGTGAGCGAGACAGTTCTCGGGAGCAGTACTTC. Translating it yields CASSERDSSREQYF.